Shown below are 18 T cell receptor beta chains from a single sample sequenced in a study of cytomegalovirus exposure and HLA in healthy donors. The PCR used 60 Vbeta and 13 Jbeta primers. Using immunoSEQ multiplex PCR, the repertoire was profiled, and TCRdb retains in-frame clones only, with some absent. The repertoire holds about 170,000 clones, with under 85% as singletons. The sequenced sample was PBMCs. The receptors shown here come from a human donor in good health.

The J gene is TRBJ2-7, the V gene TRBV7-6; possible D gene TRBD2, 5 bases. Trimming shortened V by 4 bases and J by 5 bases, and 18 bases separated the two germline ends. Germline-derived CDR1 and CDR2 are SGHVS and FNYEAQ. This CDR3 spans 15 amino acids. As DNA, the CDR3 is TGTGCCAGCAGCTCCACAGTCGGGGTAACCCACGAGCAGTACTTC. Protein product: CASSSTVGVTHEQYF.

This clone is a singleton in its sample. The V call is TRBV19, the J call TRBJ1-1; a possible D gene is TRBD1 (6 bases). V lost 6 bases and J 8 bases, leaving 16 bases between the germline ends. The CDR3 extends over 13 amino acids. CDR1 is LNHDA, CDR2 SQIVND, per germline (reference sequence). CDR3 in amino acids: CASSLTTGPEAFF. For the CDR3, the DNA is TGTGCCAGTAGCCTGACTACAGGGCCCGAAGCTTTCTTT.

DNA for the CDR3: TGTGCCAGCAGCACCTGGGACACTTCAAGCTCCTACGAGCAGTACTTC. Translating gives CASSTWDTSSSYEQYF. The rearrangement links TRBV5-4 to TRBJ2-5; possible D gene TRBD1, 6 bases. The better agreement between TRBJ2-7 and the DNA end casts doubt on the J call. Germline CDR1 SGHNT, CDR2 YYREEE (reference sequence). CDR3 length equals 16 residues.

This clone was found once. This chain links TRBV7-9 with TRBJ2-5; D not certain. Deletions cut 3 bases from V and 3 bases from J, with 5 bases between. Looked up from germline, CDR1 is SEHNR and CDR2 is FQNEAQ (reference sequence). The CDR3 extends over 12 amino acids. The CDR3 protein is CASSFRKETQYF. CDR3 in DNA: TGTGCCAGCAGCTTCAGGAAAGAGACCCAGTACTTC.

The chain uses TRBV5-5 and TRBJ1-1; the match to TRBD1 covers 7 bases. The CDR3 covers 13 residues. V gave up 4 bases and J gave up 10 bases; unmatched junction bases: 10. The germline CDR1 and CDR2 sequences are SGHKS and YYEKEE (reference sequence). The CDR3 region has the DNA TGTGCCAGCAGCGTGGACAGGCCCGAAGGAGCTTTCTTT. Translation: CASSVDRPEGAFF. Looking up the rest from reference TRBV5-5 and TRBJ1-1 gives the full variable domain: DAGVTQSPTHLIKTRGQQVTLRCSPISGHKSVSWYQQVLGQGPQFIFQYYEKEERGRGNFPDRFSARQFPNYSSELNVNALLLGDSALYLCASSVDRPEGAFFGQGTRLTVV.

The V gene is TRBV10-3, the J gene TRBJ2-1, with TRBD2 matching 9 bases. The ends lost 0 bases at V and 9 bases at J; junction bases unmatched: 9. Per the germline V gene, CDR1 is ENHRY and CDR2 is SYGVKD. The CDR3 is made up of 16 amino acids. CDR3 in amino acids: CAISESVAGGPPEQFF. The CDR3 DNA reads TGTGCCATCAGTGAGTCCGTCGCGGGGGGGCCCCCTGAGCAGTTCTTC.

This clone was seen only a few times. The V call is TRBV23-1, the J call TRBJ2-6; 7 bases are shared with TRBD1. TRBV23-1 is an open reading frame, and its role is uncertain. This CDR3 contains 19 residues. After removal of 8 bases from V and 2 bases from J, the junction contained 18 bases not matched to a gene. Here the CDR3 DNA reads TGCGCCAGCCTCCATTATGACCGACAGGGTGCGGCTGGGGCCAACGTCCTGACTTTC. Its protein is CASLHYDRQGAAGANVLTF.

This chain connects TRBV12-5 to TRBJ1-5, with no clear D. The germline gives CDR1 LGHNT, CDR2 FRNRAP. The CDR3 has 15 residues. Trimming removed 3 bases at V and 0 bases at J, with 9 bases between. This CDR3 reads CASGFQEHSNQPQHF. The CDR3 nucleotides are TGTGCTAGTGGTTTCCAGGAACATAGCAATCAGCCCCAGCATTTT. Complete variable domain (other parts from reference TRBV12-5 and TRBJ1-5): DARVTQTPRHKVTEMGQEVTMRCQPILGHNTVFWYRQTMMQGLELLAYFRNRAPLDDSGMPKDRFSAEMPDATLATLKIQPSEPRDSAVYFCASGFQEHSNQPQHFGDGTRLSIL.

This clone was recorded once. This chain links TRBV9 with TRBJ2-2, with D tentatively TRBD2 (5 bases). V was shortened by 4 bases and J by 6 bases, with 13 bases between the two germline ends. Germline V gene sequence: CDR1 SGDLS, CDR2 YYNGEE. The CDR3 spans 14 residues. The CDR3 DNA reads as TGTGCCAGCAGCCCCCTGGAGGCCCCCGGGGAGCTGTTTTTT. Its translation: CASSPLEAPGELFF.

This clone was counted a single time. The V call is TRBV4-3, the J call TRBJ1-2; 11 bases fit TRBD1. After removal of 3 bases from V and 7 bases from J, the junction contained 7 bases not matched to a gene. Germline CDR1 LGHNA, CDR2 YSLEER. The CDR3 is 15 residues long. The CDR3 is CASSQGQGVWSGYTF. For the CDR3, the DNA is TGCGCCAGCAGCCAGGGACAGGGGGTATGGAGTGGCTACACCTTC.

The chain couples TRBV6-1 to TRBJ2-7; TRBD1 matches at 8 bases. There are 13 residues in the CDR3. Germline V gene data show CDR1 as MNHNS and CDR2 as SASEGT. J was trimmed by 6 bases and V by 6 bases; bases with no gene match: 7. The CDR3 loop reads CASSTQGTGEQYF. CDR3 bases: TGTGCCAGCAGCACACAGGGGACAGGCGAGCAGTACTTC.

This sequence joins TRBV7-2 and TRBJ1-2; tentatively, D is TRBD1 (6 bases). Germline CDR1 reads SGHTA; CDR2 reads FQGNSA. The ends were cut back, 8 bases at V and 2 bases at J, with 12 bases in the middle. This CDR3 has 13 residues. CDR3 in DNA: TGTGCCAGCCACGACAGGCAAAACTATGGCTACACCTTC. This encodes CASHDRQNYGYTF.

The CDR3: CASSVSQGVNEQFF. The CDR3 region has the DNA TGTGCCAGCAGTGTTAGCCAGGGTGTCAATGAGCAGTTCTTC. J is TRBJ2-1 and V is TRBV2; possible D gene TRBD1, 5 bases. The CDR3 covers 14 residues. The V gene lost 4 bases and the J gene lost 6 bases, with 13 bases spanning the gap. CDR1 is SNHLY, CDR2 FYNNEI, per germline.

The rearrangement links TRBV27 to TRBJ1-2; TRBD1 matches at 11 bases. Germline V gene lookup returns CDR1 MNHEY and CDR2 SMNVEV (reference sequence). This CDR3 contains 14 residues. With 4 bases clipped from V and 8 bases from J, the junction kept 6 bases outside the gene matches. The CDR3 region has the DNA TGTGCCAGCAGTTCCCCCGGGACAGGGGGAGGCTACACCTTC. Translating gives CASSSPGTGGGYTF.

This sequence joins TRBV5-1 and TRBJ2-4; 10 positions agree with TRBD1. Germline CDR1 SGHRS, CDR2 YFSETQ. This CDR3 contains 16 residues. Trimming took 4 bases from V and 1 from J; bases not matched to a gene: 5. The CDR3 bases are TGCGCCAGCAGCGGGGGACAGGGGTTGGCCAAAAACATTCAGTACTTC. Translation gives CASSGGQGLAKNIQYF.

The chain recombines TRBV10-3 with TRBJ2-5; 9 nucleotides match TRBD1. The trim removed 4 bases at V and 5 bases at J, leaving 5 bases unmatched. CDR1 and CDR2 from the germline V gene are ENHRY and SYGVKD. The CDR3 loop spans 14 amino acids. CDR3 loop: CAISGDRGKETQYF. The CDR3 DNA reads TGTGCCATCAGTGGAGACAGGGGGAAGGAGACCCAGTACTTC.

V gene TRBV10-3 combines with J gene TRBJ2-7; 9 bases are a match to TRBD1. Germline assignment: CDR1 ENHRY and CDR2 SYGVKD. There are 14 residues in the CDR3. V shed 10 bases and J 3 bases; nucleotides not matched to a gene: 10. The CDR3 sequence: CATGTGQGHYEQYF. The CDR3 DNA reads TGTGCCACAGGGACGGGACAGGGTCACTACGAGCAGTACTTC.

The V call is TRBV10-1, the J call TRBJ1-5; 10 bases map to TRBD1. This CDR3 region has 17 residues. Germline V gene data show CDR1 as WNHNN and CDR2 as SYGVQD (reference sequence). J was trimmed by 4 bases and V by 3 bases; bases with no gene match: 9. Written as DNA, the CDR3 is TGCGCCAGCAGTGAAGAGACCAGGGACAGGGGAAATCAGCCCCAGCATTTT. Protein product: CASSEETRDRGNQPQHF.